This entry is about one T cell receptor beta chain. Its antigen is currently unknown. The source of the sample is a study of vaccination effects on CD4 cells after COVID-19. In the study overall: Sequencing was preceded by expansion of antigen-specific CD4+ T cells with viral peptide pools in the ViraFEST assay. Study-wide points: Healthy vaccinees' vaccine-induced clones included only 1 of 255 cross-reacting with common cold coronaviruses.

Following a 10-day culture, CD4+ T cells were purified. Nucleocapsid antibody tests were negative, and the vaccine recipients had no prior SARS-CoV-2 infection. Cultures got half-medium changes with IL-2 on days 3 and 7. The V end was cut by 3 bases, the J end by 4 bases, with 3 bases between. The CDR3 totals 11 residues. Profiled with immunoSEQ multiplex PCR; TCRdb holds only in-frame clones, not every one. The profile shows approximately 37,000 clones, about 70% of them singletons. This clonotype was sampled from a human donor who received a COVID-19 vaccine. Sequenced here: CD4+ T cells from PBMCs cultured without peptide, sampled before COVID-19 vaccination. V is TRBV12-3 or TRBV12-4 and J is TRBJ1-2; the D is unclear. As DNA, the CDR3 is TGTGCCAGCAGTTTGGGCTATGGCTACACCTTC. Its protein is CASSLGYGYTF.